This T cell receptor beta chain was obtained from a study of beta chain features in type 1 diabetes. Study results and limitations: Shortening that was moderate but significant affected the TCRB CDR3s of Type 1 diabetes patients in all four CD4+ subsets. Patients' naive, central memory and Treg TCRB repertoires seemed closer to one another than those of healthy donors. Junctions at VDJ sites from type 1 diabetes patients had fewer insertions and more deletions.

Sequencing targeted expressed TCRB transcripts, as all isolated RNA had been reverse transcribed. Produced via immunoSEQ multiplex PCR; TCRdb's table is partial and in-frame only. The sample lists about 220,000 clones, about a tenth seen once, with 1% to 1.5% in the top ten. Details on this clone: The antigen is undetermined.

A CD45RO/CCR7/CD25/CD127/CD95/CD27 panel sorted naive, central memory, regulatory and stem cell-like memory CD4+ cells. CDR3 length: 15 residues. V trimming: 6 bases; J trimming: 5 bases; junction bases outside the gene matches: 5. The V gene's germline CDR1 is MNHEY and CDR2 SMNVEV (reference sequence). The material sequenced was central memory CD4+ T cells from blood. The receptor comes from a man aged 18-30 years in good health. The chain couples TRBV27 to TRBJ1-5, with 12 bases aligning to TRBD1. In DNA, the CDR3 is TGTGCCAGCAGCACCGGGACAGGGGGCCATCAGCCCCAGCATTTT. Translated, it gives CASSTGTGGHQPQHF.